The following is a T cell receptor beta chain sequence with its context. Its antigen is not identified. CDR1 MNHEY and CDR2 SMNVEV come from the germline V gene (reference sequence). The CDR3 is 17 amino acids. With 0 bases clipped from V and 0 bases from J, the junction kept 7 bases outside the gene matches. These data originate in a study of T cell responses to AZD1222 COVID-19 vaccine. Study-wide context: Doses given second, at about 4 or about 12 weeks, were pooled.

General study points: Sampling captured repertoires only after the peak T cell response. Clonal diversity was possibly underestimated, and the donors were mostly white British, with more females.

Clones were read by immunoSEQ multiplex PCR, and TCRdb kept only the in-frame ones, dropping some. The sample lists roughly 140,000 clones; over 75% were seen once. The rearrangement uses TRBV27 and TRBJ2-7; 8 nucleotides agree with TRBD2. The receptor was derived from an adult in good health. The specimen comprised peripheral blood, sampled on day 0 of AZD1222 vaccination. In DNA, the CDR3 is TGTGCCAGCAGTTTATCGGGAATAGCGGGGACCTCCTACGAGCAGTACTTC. Protein: CASSLSGIAGTSYEQYF.